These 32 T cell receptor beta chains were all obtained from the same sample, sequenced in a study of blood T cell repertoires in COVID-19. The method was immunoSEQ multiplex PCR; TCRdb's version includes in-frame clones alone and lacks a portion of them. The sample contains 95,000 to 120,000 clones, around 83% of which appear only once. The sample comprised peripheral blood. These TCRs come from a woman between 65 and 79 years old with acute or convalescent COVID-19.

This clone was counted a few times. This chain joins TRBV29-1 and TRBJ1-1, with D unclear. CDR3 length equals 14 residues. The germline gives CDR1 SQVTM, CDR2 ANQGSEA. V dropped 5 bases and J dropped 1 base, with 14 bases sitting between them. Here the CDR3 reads CSVLSGFRNTEAFF. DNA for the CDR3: TGCAGCGTTCTTTCAGGTTTTCGGAACACTGAAGCTTTCTTT. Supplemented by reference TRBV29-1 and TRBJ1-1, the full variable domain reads SAVISQKPSRDICQRGTSLTIQCQVDSQVTMMFWYRQQPGQSLTLIATANQGSEATYESGFVIDKFPISRPNLTFSTLTVSNMSPEDSSIYLCSVLSGFRNTEAFFGQGTRLTVV.

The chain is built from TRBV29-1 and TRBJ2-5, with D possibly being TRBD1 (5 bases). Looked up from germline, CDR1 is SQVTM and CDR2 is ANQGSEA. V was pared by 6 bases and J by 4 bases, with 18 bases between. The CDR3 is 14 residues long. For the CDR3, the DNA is TGCAGCGTGTCCTCAACGACAGTTCGAGAGACCCAGTACTTC. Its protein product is CSVSSTTVRETQYF.

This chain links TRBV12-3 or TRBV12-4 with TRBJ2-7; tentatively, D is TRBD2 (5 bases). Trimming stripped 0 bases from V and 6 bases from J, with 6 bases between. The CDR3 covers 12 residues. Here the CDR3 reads CASSLARVEQYF. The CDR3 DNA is TGTGCCAGCAGTTTAGCGCGGGTCGAGCAGTACTTC.

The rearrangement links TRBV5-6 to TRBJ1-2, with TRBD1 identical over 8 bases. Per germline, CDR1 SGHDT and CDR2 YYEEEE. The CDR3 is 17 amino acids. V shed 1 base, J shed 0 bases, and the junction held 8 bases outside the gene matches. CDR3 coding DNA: TGTGCCAGCAGCTTGTTGACAGGGGAAAAGGCTAACTATGGCTACACCTTC. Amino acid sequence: CASSLLTGEKANYGYTF.

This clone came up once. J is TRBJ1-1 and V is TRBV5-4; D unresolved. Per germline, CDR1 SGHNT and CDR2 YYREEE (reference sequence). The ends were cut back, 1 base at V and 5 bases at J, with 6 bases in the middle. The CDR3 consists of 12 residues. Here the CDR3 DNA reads TGTGCCAGCAGCTTGCTCGGGACTGAAGCTTTCTTT. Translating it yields CASSLLGTEAFF.

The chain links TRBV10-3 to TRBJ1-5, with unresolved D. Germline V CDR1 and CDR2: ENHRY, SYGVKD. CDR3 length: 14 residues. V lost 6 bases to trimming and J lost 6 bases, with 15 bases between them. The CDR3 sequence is CAISPGSEGQPQHF. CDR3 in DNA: TGTGCCATCAGCCCCGGGTCCGAAGGTCAGCCCCAGCATTTT.

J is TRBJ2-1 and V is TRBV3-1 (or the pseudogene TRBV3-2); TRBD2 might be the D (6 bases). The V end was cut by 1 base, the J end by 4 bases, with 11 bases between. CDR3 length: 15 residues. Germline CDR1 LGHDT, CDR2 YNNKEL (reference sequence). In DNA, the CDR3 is TGTGCCAGCAGCCAAGTACTAGCAGCTTACAATGAGCAGTTCTTC. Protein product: CASSQVLAAYNEQFF.

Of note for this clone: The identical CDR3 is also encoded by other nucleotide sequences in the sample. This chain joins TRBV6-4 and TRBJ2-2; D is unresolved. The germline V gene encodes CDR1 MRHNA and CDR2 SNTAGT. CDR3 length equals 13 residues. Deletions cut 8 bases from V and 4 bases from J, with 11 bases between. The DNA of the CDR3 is TGTGCCAGCTCCGGTCGTGGCACCGGGGAGCTGTTTTTT. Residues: CASSGRGTGELFF.

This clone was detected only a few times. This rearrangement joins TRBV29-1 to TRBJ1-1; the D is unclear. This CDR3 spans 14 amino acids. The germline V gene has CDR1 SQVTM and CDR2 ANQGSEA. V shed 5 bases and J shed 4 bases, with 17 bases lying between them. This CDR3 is CSVTDREKSTEAFF. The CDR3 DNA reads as TGCAGCGTTACTGACCGGGAAAAGTCCACTGAAGCTTTCTTT.

The CDR3: CASSFSQGDQYEQYF. CDR3 sequence (DNA): TGTGCCAGCAGCTTTTCACAGGGAGATCAATACGAGCAGTACTTC. This chain links TRBV7-3 with TRBJ2-7; maybe TRBD1 (6 bases). The CDR3 runs to 15 residues. Germline-derived CDR1 and CDR2 are SGHTA and FQGTGA. The germline V and J ends were trimmed by 3 bases and 4 bases, with 16 bases remaining between them.

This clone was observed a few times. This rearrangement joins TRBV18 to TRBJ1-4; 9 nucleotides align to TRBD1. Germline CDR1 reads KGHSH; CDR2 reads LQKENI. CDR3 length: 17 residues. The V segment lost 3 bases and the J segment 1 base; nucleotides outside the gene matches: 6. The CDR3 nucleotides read TGTGCCAGCTCACCGTCGACAGGGGGTGGAACTAATGAAAAACTGTTTTTT. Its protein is CASSPSTGGGTNEKLFF.

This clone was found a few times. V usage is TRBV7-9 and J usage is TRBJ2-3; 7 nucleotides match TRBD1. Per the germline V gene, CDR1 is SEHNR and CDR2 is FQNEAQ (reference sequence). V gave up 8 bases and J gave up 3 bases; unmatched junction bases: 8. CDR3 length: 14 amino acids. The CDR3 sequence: CASGQEVTTDTQYF. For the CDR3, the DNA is TGTGCCAGCGGACAGGAGGTCACGACAGATACGCAGTATTTT.

Here the CDR3 DNA reads TGTGCCAGTAGTTCGACAGGCCGTTATAATTCACCCCTCCACTTT. This gives the protein CASSSTGRYNSPLHF. V is TRBV19 and J is TRBJ1-6, with D possibly matching TRBD1 (6 bases). CDR1 is LNHDA, CDR2 SQIVND, per germline (reference sequence). V lost 5 bases and J lost 4, with 12 bases in between. The CDR3 contains 15 residues.

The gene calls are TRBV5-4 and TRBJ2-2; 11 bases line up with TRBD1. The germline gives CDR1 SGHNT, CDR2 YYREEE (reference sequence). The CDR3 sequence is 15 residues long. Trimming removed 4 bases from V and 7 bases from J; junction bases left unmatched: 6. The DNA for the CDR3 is TGTGCCAGCAGCCCCGGACAGGGGGCAAACGGGGAGCTGTTTTTT. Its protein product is CASSPGQGANGELFF.

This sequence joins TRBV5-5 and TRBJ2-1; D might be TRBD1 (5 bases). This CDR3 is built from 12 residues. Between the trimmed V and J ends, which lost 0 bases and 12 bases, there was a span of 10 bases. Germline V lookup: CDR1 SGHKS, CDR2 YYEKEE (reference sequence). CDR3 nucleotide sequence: TGTGCCAGCAGCTTGGGGGGCAGCCGGCAGTTCTTC. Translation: CASSLGGSRQFF.

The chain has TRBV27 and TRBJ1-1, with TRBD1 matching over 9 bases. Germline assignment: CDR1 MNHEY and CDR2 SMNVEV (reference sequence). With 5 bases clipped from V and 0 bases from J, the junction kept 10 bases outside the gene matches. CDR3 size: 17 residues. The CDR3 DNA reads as TGTGCCAGCAGTCCCCGGACAGGGGCCTACATGAACACTGAAGCTTTCTTT. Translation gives CASSPRTGAYMNTEAFF.

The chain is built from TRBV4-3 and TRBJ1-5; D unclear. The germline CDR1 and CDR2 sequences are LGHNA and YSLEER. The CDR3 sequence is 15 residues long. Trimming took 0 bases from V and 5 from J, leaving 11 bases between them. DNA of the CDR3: TGCGCCAGCAGCCAAGAGACTGGGTTCCATCAGCCCCAGCATTTT. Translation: CASSQETGFHQPQHF.

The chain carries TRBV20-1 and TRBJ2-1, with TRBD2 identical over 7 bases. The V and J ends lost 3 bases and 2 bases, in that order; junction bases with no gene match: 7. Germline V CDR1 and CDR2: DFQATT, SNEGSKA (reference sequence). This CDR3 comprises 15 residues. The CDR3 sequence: CSASQSGIPYNEQFF. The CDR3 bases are TGCAGTGCTAGTCAGAGCGGGATCCCCTACAATGAGCAGTTCTTC.

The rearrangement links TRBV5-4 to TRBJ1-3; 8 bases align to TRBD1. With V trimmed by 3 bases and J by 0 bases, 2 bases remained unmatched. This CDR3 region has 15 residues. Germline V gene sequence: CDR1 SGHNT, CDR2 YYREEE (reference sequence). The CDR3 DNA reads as TGTGCCAGCAGCTGGGGACAGGACTCTGGAAACACCATATATTTT. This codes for CASSWGQDSGNTIYF.

The CDR3 bases are TGTGCCAGCAGTGAACAGGCGAACACTGAAGCTTTCTTT. It yields the protein CASSEQANTEAFF. The chain has TRBV2 and TRBJ1-1; D uncertain. The CDR3 totals 13 residues. The germline V gene encodes CDR1 SNHLY and CDR2 FYNNEI. V lost 2 bases and J lost 1, with 5 bases in between.

The CDR3 region has the DNA TGTGCCAGCAGGGCTAGCGCACGCAATGAGCAGTTCTTC. It specifies CASRASARNEQFF. The V and J genes are TRBV28 and TRBJ2-1, with D possibly matching TRBD2 (6 bases). This CDR3 contains 13 residues. Germline V gene sequence: CDR1 MDHEN, CDR2 SYDVKM. V shed 6 bases and J shed 6 bases, with 12 bases lying between them.

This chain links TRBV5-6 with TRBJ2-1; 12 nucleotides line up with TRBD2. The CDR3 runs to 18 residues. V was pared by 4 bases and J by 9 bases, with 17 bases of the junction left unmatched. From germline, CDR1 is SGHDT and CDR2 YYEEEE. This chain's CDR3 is CASSRNLGTSGSVGEQFF. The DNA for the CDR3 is TGTGCCAGCAGCCGAAACCTCGGGACTAGCGGGTCTGTCGGTGAGCAGTTCTTC. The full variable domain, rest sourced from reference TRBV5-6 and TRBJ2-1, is DAGVTQSPTHLIKTRGQQVTLRCSPKSGHDTVSWYQQALGQGPQFIFQYYEEEERQRGNFPDRFSGHQFPNYSSELNVNALLLGDSALYLCASSRNLGTSGSVGEQFFGPGTRLTVL.

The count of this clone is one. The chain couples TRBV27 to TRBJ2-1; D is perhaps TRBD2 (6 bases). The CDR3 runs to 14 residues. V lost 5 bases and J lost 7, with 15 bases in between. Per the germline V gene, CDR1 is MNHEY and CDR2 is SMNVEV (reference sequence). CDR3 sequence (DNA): TGTGCCAGCAGTCCTCCGGGACTCCTAAATGAGCAGTTCTTC. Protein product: CASSPPGLLNEQFF.

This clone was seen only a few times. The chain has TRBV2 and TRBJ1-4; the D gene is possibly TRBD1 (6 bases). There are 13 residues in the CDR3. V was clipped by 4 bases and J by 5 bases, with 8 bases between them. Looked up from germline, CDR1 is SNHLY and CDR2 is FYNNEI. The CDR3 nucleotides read TGTGCCAGCAGTGCAGGGGTAAATGAAAAACTGTTTTTT. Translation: CASSAGVNEKLFF.

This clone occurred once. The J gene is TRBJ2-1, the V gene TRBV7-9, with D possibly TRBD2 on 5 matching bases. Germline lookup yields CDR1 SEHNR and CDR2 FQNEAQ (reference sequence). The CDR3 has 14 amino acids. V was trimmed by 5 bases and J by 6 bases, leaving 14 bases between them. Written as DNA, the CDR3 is TGTGCCAGCAGCCCCTTCTCCGGGATCAATGAGCAGTTCTTC. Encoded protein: CASSPFSGINEQFF.

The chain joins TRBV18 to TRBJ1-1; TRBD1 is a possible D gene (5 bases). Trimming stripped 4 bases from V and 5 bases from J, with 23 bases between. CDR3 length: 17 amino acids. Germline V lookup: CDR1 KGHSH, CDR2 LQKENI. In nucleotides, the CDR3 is TGTGCCAGCTCACTAGGTTGGGCGTCAGGGAGGGGAACTGAAGCTTTCTTT. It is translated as CASSLGWASGRGTEAFF.

The CDR3 DNA is TGTGCCAGCAGCTTAGGCGCAGGGGAAGGCAATCAGCCCCAGCATTTT. The encoded protein is CASSLGAGEGNQPQHF. The chain recombines TRBV7-9 with TRBJ1-5; TRBD1 might be the D (6 bases). The length of the CDR3 is 16 residues. CDR1 and CDR2 from the germline V gene are SEHNR and FQNEAQ (reference sequence). V was trimmed by 1 base and J by 2 bases, leaving 12 bases between them.

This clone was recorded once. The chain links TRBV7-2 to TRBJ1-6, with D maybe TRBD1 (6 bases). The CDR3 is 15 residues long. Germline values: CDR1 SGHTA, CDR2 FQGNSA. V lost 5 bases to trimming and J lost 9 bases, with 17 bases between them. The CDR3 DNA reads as TGTGCCAGCAGCCCGAGGCGGACAGACAGTTCACCCCTCCACTTT. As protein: CASSPRRTDSSPLHF. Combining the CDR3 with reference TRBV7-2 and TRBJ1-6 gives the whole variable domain GAGVSQSPSNKVTEKGKDVELRCDPISGHTALYWYRQSLGQGLEFLIYFQGNSAPDKSGLPSDRFSAERTGGSVSTLTIQRTQQEDSAVYLCASSPRRTDSSPLHFGNGTRLTVT.

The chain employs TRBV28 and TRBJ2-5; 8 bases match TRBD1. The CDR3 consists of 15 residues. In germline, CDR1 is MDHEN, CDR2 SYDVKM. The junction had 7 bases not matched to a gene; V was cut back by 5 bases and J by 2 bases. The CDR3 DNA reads TGTGCCAGCAGTCCGACAGGGGCGCTACAAGAGACCCAGTACTTC. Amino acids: CASSPTGALQETQYF.

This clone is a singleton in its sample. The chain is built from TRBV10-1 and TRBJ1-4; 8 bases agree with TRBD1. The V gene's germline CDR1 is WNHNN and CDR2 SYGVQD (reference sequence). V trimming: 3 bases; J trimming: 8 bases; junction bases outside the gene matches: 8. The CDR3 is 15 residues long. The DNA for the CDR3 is TGCGCCAGCAGTGACCAGACAGGGGATCGCGAAAAACTGTTTTTT. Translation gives CASSDQTGDREKLFF.

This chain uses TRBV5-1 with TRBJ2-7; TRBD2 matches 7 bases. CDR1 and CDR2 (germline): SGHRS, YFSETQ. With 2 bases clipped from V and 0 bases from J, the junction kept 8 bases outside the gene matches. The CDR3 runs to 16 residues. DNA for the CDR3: TGCGCCAGCAGCTTAGTTACTAGCGCCAGCTCCTACGAGCAGTACTTC. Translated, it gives CASSLVTSASSYEQYF.

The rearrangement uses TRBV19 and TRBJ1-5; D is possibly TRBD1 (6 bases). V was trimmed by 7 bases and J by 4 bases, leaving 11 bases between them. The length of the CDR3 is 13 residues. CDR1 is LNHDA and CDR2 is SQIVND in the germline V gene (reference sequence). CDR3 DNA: TGTGCCAGTACCCGAGGACAGAATCAGCCCCAGCATTTT. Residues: CASTRGQNQPQHF.